The sequence of this TCR beta chain was determined in a study of blood T cell repertoires in COVID-19. The wider study: In each case, the material was cDNA or gDNA derived from T cells, B-cell-depleted T cells, or PBMCs.

This CDR3 spans 15 amino acids. V lost 4 bases to trimming and J lost 2 bases, with 16 bases between them. Germline values: CDR1 SGHKS, CDR2 YYEKEE (reference sequence). Original processing methods: From reference gene primer amplification, estimates of nucleated cell counts were derived. TCRdb keeps only in-frame clones here, not all; method: immunoSEQ multiplex PCR. The D gene and trimming were derived from the DNA, and the V and J assignments and clone size from that table. The data hold about 96,000 clones, with roughly 89% observed a single time. It was during active infection that Seattle patients were enrolled and then longitudinally followed.

The TCR comes from a human donor with COVID-19, enrolled during active disease. The donor label of this sample is uncertain. The sample consisted of peripheral blood. The chain couples TRBV5-5 to TRBJ2-7; D might be TRBD1 (5 bases). The CDR3, as DNA: TGTGCCAGCAGCCCCTATCTGGACATCACCTACGAGCAGTACTTC. Amino acid sequence: CASSPYLDITYEQYF.